This TCR beta chain appears in the sequencing data of a study of cytomegalovirus exposure and HLA in healthy donors (dated by TCRdb to about 2017). For the wider study: According to a later analysis, one platform produced both the roughly 110 validation repertoires and the roughly 640 repertoires of the first cohort. The study aimed to test whether signatures of past pathogen exposure could be identified by cataloging public T cell receptors. A separate validation cohort of over 95 different subjects was used in addition to the 666-subject first cohort. To predict cytomegalovirus infection status, the study brought together high-throughput TCR immunosequencing, statistical association of individual TCRs with disease status, and machine learning. Results and caveats for the whole study, not just this receptor: In a later analysis, TCRs clustered in the first cohort were found to also tend to co-occur in the 100 to 150 validation repertoires, with around 94% of cluster scores above 0. The classifier was reported to diagnose cytomegalovirus status with high specificity and sensitivity in both the original cohort and the validation cohort. The study gave a list of around 170 TCR beta chains associated with cytomegalovirus. The validation cohort had no HLA typing available for a later analysis, so co-occurrence within that cohort was assessed over all 120 or so repertoires. Most TCR sequences were observed very rarely across donors, whereas some public TCRs were present in many individuals. According to the authors, the approach could potentially be generalized to other disease states and immunological phenotypes. In vitro tests confirmed that a few of the cytomegalovirus-associated TCR beta chains recognize cytomegalovirus antigens.

The donors belonged to the validation cohort of around 120 subjects, which was separate from the 666-subject first cohort. Counted from cysteine to phenylalanine, this CDR3 has 15 amino acids. The DNA shown is the 45-base CDR3, in frame from base 1. V and J are trimmed by 5 bases and 0 bases, and the gene matches miss 6 bases of the junction. CDR1 MNHEY and CDR2 SMNVEV are derived from the germline V gene (reference sequence). This clone was observed once. The antigen this receptor binds is unknown. No per-base quality is available; no much larger clone lies one base away. Library method: the immunoSEQ multiplex PCR assay. For the original study's pipeline: A statistical classification framework was built to diagnose cytomegalovirus status from the catalog of TCR beta chain sequences. TCRdb mirrors the immuneACCESS table, restricted to in-frame sequences. Some clones are absent from its copies; in checked studies, under half trace to an unresolved V gene, and the reason for the others is unknown. The D gene and trimming were derived from the DNA, and the V and J assignments and clone size from that table. For this sample the table gives 180,000 or so clones, of which 86% were detected only once. Clones ranked in the top ten supply roughly 2.7% of the sample.

Sequenced input: PBMCs. The V and J segments used are TRBV27 and TRBJ1-1, and TRBD1 aligns with 7 junction nucleotides. The TCR sequence derives from a man aged 18 to 29 in good health and CMV-seropositive. CDR3 sequence: CASSPRGQMNTEAFF. DNA sequence: TGTGCCAGCAGTCCGAGGGGACAGATGAACACTGAAGCTTTCTTT.